The T cell receptor (beta chain) under discussion was sequenced for a study of blood T cell repertoires in COVID-19. V dropped 5 bases and J dropped 0 bases, with 14 bases sitting between them. The CDR3 length is 16 residues. Germline V gene lookup returns CDR1 SGHTA and CDR2 FQGTGA. Sequenced by immunoSEQ multiplex PCR; TCRdb stores in-frame clones only, minus some. The sample has 190,000 or so clones, approximately 85% seen once. This clone was recorded once. The sample comprised PBMCs or T cells enriched from blood (not recorded which). This TCR was sampled from a woman aged 25 to 39 who had recovered from COVID-19. The genes are TRBV7-3 and TRBJ1-3; D might be TRBD1 (5 bases). CDR3 in DNA: TGTGCCAGCAGCCCGTCGGGGGGGAGCTCTGGAAACACCATATATTTT. Its protein is CASSPSGGSSGNTIYF. Looking up the rest from reference TRBV7-3 and TRBJ1-3 gives the full variable domain: GAGVSQTPSNKVTEKGKYVELRCDPISGHTALYWYRQSLGQGPEFLIYFQGTGAADDSGLPNDRFFAVRPEGSVSTLKIQRTERGDSAVYLCASSPSGGSSGNTIYFGEGSWLTVV.